Each of the 18 T cell receptor beta chains below was sequenced from the same sample in a study of CXCR3-negative and CXCR3-positive naive CD8 T cells. Study-wide findings and caveats: CXCR3-positive naive cells carried more hydrophobic TRB CDR3s than CXCR3-negative ones.

Their target antigens are unknown. Each TRB cDNA library was prepared by 5' RACE (with UMI labels). TCRdb re-analyzed the 5' RACE reads; it lists each CDR3 protein once, without DNA. Here the sample table reports 150,000 to 180,000 distinct CDR3 sequences. Specimen: naive CXCR3+ CD8+ T cells from blood. Subset: CD45RO-CCR7+CD27+CD95- naive CD8+ T cells expressing CXCR3 (TNR3+). The source of these receptors is a human donor in good health. Some clones in this sample may be carry-over from other donors' samples.

The rearrangement joins TRBV4-1 to TRBJ2-1; TCRdb's D call, TRBD1, is unchecked because there is no DNA. Germline assignment: CDR1 MGHRA and CDR2 YSYEKL. CDR3 size: 15 residues. This CDR3 is CASSDRQGDYNEQFF.

This chain joins TRBV24-1 and TRBJ1-2; TCRdb proposes TRBD1, but this gene call is untestable without DNA. CDR3 size: 12 residues. Germline V gene lookup returns CDR1 KGHDR and CDR2 SFDVKD. CDR3: CATSDSGADYTF.

The V and J genes are TRBV6-4 and TRBJ2-1; TCRdb names TRBD2, which stays unverified in the absence of DNA. Germline V gene lookup returns CDR1 MRHNA and CDR2 SNTAGT. The CDR3 extends over 15 amino acids. CDR3 residues: CASSAASGSLNEQFF.

The V gene is TRBV29-1, the J gene TRBJ1-1. Germline V gene data show CDR1 as SQVTM and CDR2 as ANQGSEA. CDR3 size: 14 residues. The CDR3 loop reads CSVFYPVGDTEAFF.

This chain joins TRBV13 and TRBJ2-1; TCRdb proposes TRBD1, but this gene call is untestable without DNA. This CDR3 region has 12 residues. Germline V gene lookup returns CDR1 PRHDT and CDR2 FYEKMQ (reference sequence). The CDR3 is CASSPGQSRQFF.

V usage is TRBV9 and J usage is TRBJ1-2; the D call from TCRdb, TRBD1, cannot be confirmed without DNA. Looked up from germline, CDR1 is SGDLS and CDR2 is YYNGEE. This CDR3 region has 14 residues. CDR3 region: CASSVEPGDYGYTF. Complete variable domain (other parts from reference TRBV9 and TRBJ1-2): DSGVTQTPKHLITATGQRVTLRCSPRSGDLSVYWYQQSLDQGLQFLIQYYNGEERAKGNILERFSAQQFPDLHSELNLSSLELGDSALYFCASSVEPGDYGYTFGSGTRLTVV.

The chain joins TRBV7-3 to TRBJ2-1; TCRdb returns TRBD2, unconfirmable since there is no DNA. Germline V gene data show CDR1 as SGHTA and CDR2 as FQGTGA. The CDR3 is made up of 20 amino acids. The CDR3 sequence: CASSLTGLAGVPMQYNEQFF.

V usage is TRBV7-7 and J usage is TRBJ2-3; TCRdb's D call of TRBD1 is untestable without DNA. The germline gives CDR1 SSHAT, CDR2 FNYEAQ (reference sequence). The CDR3 consists of 16 residues. This CDR3 is CASSLNPGSSTDTQYF.

This chain connects TRBV28 to TRBJ1-1. The CDR3 is made up of 14 amino acids. Germline V gene lookup returns CDR1 MDHEN and CDR2 SYDVKM. CDR3 sequence reads: CASSFLQAGTEAFF.

This rearrangement joins TRBV28 to TRBJ2-7; no DNA is available, so the TRBD2 call from TCRdb remains unchecked. The CDR3 runs 17 residues. From germline, CDR1 is MDHEN and CDR2 SYDVKM. CDR3 region: CASSTPRLAGGTYEQYF.

V and J are TRBV7-9 and TRBJ2-5. The germline gives CDR1 SEHNR, CDR2 FQNEAQ (reference sequence). CDR3 length equals 13 residues. This CDR3 reads CASSLAGLETQYF.

This chain uses TRBV7-9 with TRBJ1-5. Germline loops: CDR1 SEHNR, CDR2 FQNEAQ (reference sequence). The CDR3 contains 12 residues. The CDR3 here is CASSLTNQPQHF. Full variable domain (outside the CDR3, taken from reference TRBV7-9 and TRBJ1-5): DTGVSQNPRHKITKRGQNVTFRCDPISEHNRLYWYRQTLGQGPEFLTYFQNEAQLEKSRLLSDRFSAERPKGSFSTLEIQRTEQGDSAMYLCASSLTNQPQHFGDGTRLSIL.

The CDR3: CAISESKWGDEQYF. The chain recombines TRBV10-3 with TRBJ2-7; with no DNA, the TCRdb D assignment of TRBD1 cannot be verified. This CDR3 is built from 14 residues. The germline V gene has CDR1 ENHRY and CDR2 SYGVKD.

The chain uses TRBV7-3 and TRBJ2-2; TCRdb's D call, TRBD2, is unchecked because there is no DNA. Germline values: CDR1 SGHTA, CDR2 FQGTGA. The CDR3 totals 16 residues. CDR3 region: CASSPLGLPDTGELFF.

The chain employs TRBV30 and TRBJ1-6. The CDR3 length is 14 residues. Per the germline V gene, CDR1 is GTSNPN and CDR2 is SVGIG (reference sequence). The CDR3: CAWSADGYNSPLHF.

The chain links TRBV28 to TRBJ2-7; TCRdb's D gene call, TRBD2, goes unchecked for lack of DNA. The CDR3 extends over 15 amino acids. Germline-derived CDR1 and CDR2 are MDHEN and SYDVKM. CDR3 region: CASSLSAGGSYEQYF.

The chain couples TRBV28 to TRBJ2-3. The CDR3 is 15 amino acids. Germline V gives CDR1 MDHEN, CDR2 SYDVKM. CDR3 region: CASSLWRGATDSQYF.

This sequence joins TRBV15 and TRBJ2-3; the TRBD2 assignment by TCRdb is unverifiable without DNA. Germline V CDR1 and CDR2: LNHNV, YYDKDF (reference sequence). CDR3 size: 13 residues. The chain's CDR3 is CATRGREADTQYF.